This TCR beta chain appears in the sequencing data of a study of shared clonotypes between healthy human individuals. Study context: Donors had three CD4 naive, three CD4 memory, two CD8 naive and one CD8 memory plate apiece.

The CDR3 length is 17 residues. Germline V gene lookup returns CDR1 LGHNA and CDR2 YSLEER. V dropped 0 bases and J dropped 5; count of bases not matched to a gene: 10. A deep-level run was used for the assay. The data were produced by immunoSEQ multiplex PCR, yet TCRdb's version contains in-frame clones alone and is incomplete. The data hold more than 2 million clones, with around 95% observed a single time. To note about this clone: Its target is not known.

Terminally differentiated effector memory CD45RA+ cells were excluded by CCR7 positive selection of CD45RO-negative cells. Study-level findings and limits: Represented diversity, genetic and exposure-history alike, was limited by few donors. Four donors shared approximately 5% of their naive CD4 clonotypes.

The receptor's source is a man aged 18-30 years in good health. Some clones in this sample may be carry-over from other donors' samples. Sequenced input: naive CD8+ T cells from PBMCs. The chain combines TRBV4-3 with TRBJ2-1, with TRBD2 identical over 7 bases. The CDR3 DNA reads as TGCGCCAGCAGCCAAGATCCTCTTCGGCTAGCGGACAATGAGCAGTTCTTC. This codes for CASSQDPLRLADNEQFF.